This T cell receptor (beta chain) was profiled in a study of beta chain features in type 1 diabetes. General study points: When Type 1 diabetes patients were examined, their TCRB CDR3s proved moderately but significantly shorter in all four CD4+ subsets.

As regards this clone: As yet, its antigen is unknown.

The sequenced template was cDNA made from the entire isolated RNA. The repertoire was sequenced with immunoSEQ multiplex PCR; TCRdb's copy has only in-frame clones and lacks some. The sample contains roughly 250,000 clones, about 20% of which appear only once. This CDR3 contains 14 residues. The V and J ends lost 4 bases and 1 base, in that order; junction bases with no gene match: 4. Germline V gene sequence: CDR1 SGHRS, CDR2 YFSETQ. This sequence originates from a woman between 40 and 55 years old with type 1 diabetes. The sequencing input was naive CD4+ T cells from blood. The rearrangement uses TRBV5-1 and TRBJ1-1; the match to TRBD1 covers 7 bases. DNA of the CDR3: TGCGCCAGCAGCGAACAGGGGCCGAACACTGAAGCTTTCTTT. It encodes CASSEQGPNTEAFF.